These 23 T cell receptor beta chains share one sample of origin, sequenced in a study of blood T cell repertoires in COVID-19. Clones were sequenced by immunoSEQ multiplex PCR, and TCRdb holds only the in-frame ones, with some missing. The table records some 200,000 clones, about 88% of them present only once. The sequenced sample consisted of peripheral blood. The receptors here all came from a middle-aged man with active or convalescent COVID-19.

V gene TRBV27 combines with J gene TRBJ2-1; TRBD2 agrees at 10 bases. CDR3 length equals 16 residues. The junction had 2 bases not matched to a gene; V was cut back by 2 bases and J by 1 base. CDR1 is MNHEY, CDR2 SMNVEV, per germline (reference sequence). Here the CDR3 DNA reads TGTGCCAGCAGTTTAGAACTAGCGGGATCCTACAATGAGCAGTTCTTC. It is translated as CASSLELAGSYNEQFF.

This clone was observed once. The junction departs from the called germline gene at one end, perhaps through a read error. The rearrangement joins TRBV24-1 to TRBJ1-2; a weak D match, TRBD1 (5 bases). This CDR3 comprises 17 residues. Germline V gene sequence: CDR1 KGHDR, CDR2 SFDVKD. CDR3 loop: CAISDSTLGQGFYGYTF. For the CDR3, the DNA is TGTGCCATCAGTGATTCGACTCTTGGGCAGGGCTTCTATGGCTACACCTTC.

The genes are TRBV6-6 and TRBJ1-4, with TRBD1 matching over 10 bases. J gave up 8 bases and V 6 bases, and 6 bases lay outside the gene matches. The CDR3 runs to 14 residues. Germline CDR1 and CDR2: MNHNY and SVGAGI (reference sequence). The CDR3 DNA reads TGTGCCAGCAGCTATGACAGGGGGCGGGAAAAACTGTTTTTT. This translates into CASSYDRGREKLFF.

J is TRBJ2-7 and V is TRBV2; D gene ambiguous. Trimming left V 6 bases short and J 0 bases short, with 12 bases between. The germline gives CDR1 SNHLY, CDR2 FYNNEI. The CDR3 loop spans 14 amino acids. CDR3 sequence: CASRGRLSSYEQYF. Here the CDR3 DNA reads TGTGCCAGCAGGGGCCGGCTGAGCTCCTACGAGCAGTACTTC.

The chain is built from TRBV3-1 (or the pseudogene TRBV3-2) and TRBJ1-3; the D is unclear. Germline V CDR1 and CDR2: LGHDT, YNNKEL (reference sequence). This CDR3 contains 13 residues. The V end lost 1 base, the J end lost 4 bases, and 5 bases lay between the germline ends. The DNA for the CDR3 is TGTGCCAGCAGCCAAGGCAGGGGAAACACCATATATTTT. It yields the protein CASSQGRGNTIYF.

The chain links TRBV7-9 to TRBJ2-3; 9 nucleotides align to TRBD2. Germline V CDR1 and CDR2: SEHNR, FQNEAQ (reference sequence). The CDR3 consists of 14 residues. The J segment lost 6 bases and the V segment lost 8 bases, leaving 9 bases of the junction unmatched. CDR3 DNA sequence: TGTGCCAGCGTCTACGGCGGGAGGGAGGATACGCAGTATTTT. This sequence encodes CASVYGGREDTQYF.

This clone was seen a few times. This chain joins TRBV11-3 and TRBJ2-5, with D possibly being TRBD2 (7 bases). Trimming removed 4 bases from V and 4 bases from J, with 25 bases in between. CDR1 and CDR2 (germline): SGHNT, YENEEA. CDR3 size: 18 residues. This CDR3 reads CASSSLVLAARGGETQYF. In DNA, the CDR3 is TGTGCCAGCAGCTCCCTCGTTCTTGCGGCGAGGGGGGGAGAGACCCAGTACTTC.

The chain combines TRBV4-3 with TRBJ1-1, with TRBD1 matching 11 bases. The CDR3 runs to 17 residues. Per germline, CDR1 LGHNA and CDR2 YSLEER. V shed 3 bases, J shed 4 bases, and the junction held 10 bases outside the gene matches. CDR3 nucleotides: TGCGCCAGCAGCCACGCCCTGGACAGGGGGCGAGGCACTGAAGCTTTCTTT. Amino acids: CASSHALDRGRGTEAFF.

The J gene is TRBJ1-1, the V gene TRBV28; 9 positions agree with TRBD1. There are 18 residues in the CDR3. J lost 6 bases, V lost 7 bases, and 21 bases had no gene match. Germline V gene data show CDR1 as MDHEN and CDR2 as SYDVKM. The CDR3 nucleotides are TGTGCCAGCAAGTTTCTGCCCCTCTCCGGGGACAGGGCGTCTGAAGCTTTCTTT. It specifies CASKFLPLSGDRASEAFF.

The rearrangement links TRBV5-6 to TRBJ1-1, with 10 bases lining up with TRBD1. Germline CDR1 SGHDT, CDR2 YYEEEE. This CDR3 is built from 17 residues. V was pared by 4 bases and J by 0 bases, with 9 bases of the junction left unmatched. The CDR3 DNA reads TGTGCCAGCAGCGGGGGACAGGGGTTCTCTTTGAACACTGAAGCTTTCTTT. This translates into CASSGGQGFSLNTEAFF.

This chain links TRBV18 with TRBJ1-2; 7 positions match TRBD1. With 2 bases clipped from V and 4 bases from J, the junction kept 1 base outside the gene matches. The CDR3 is 13 amino acids. Germline lookup yields CDR1 KGHSH and CDR2 LQKENI. CDR3 region: CASSPDRVYGYTF. For the CDR3, the DNA is TGTGCCAGCTCACCAGACAGGGTCTATGGCTACACCTTC.

The J gene is TRBJ2-5, the V gene TRBV7-3, with 13 bases identical to TRBD2. Germline V CDR1 and CDR2: SGHTA, FQGTGA. J lost 2 bases, V lost 3 bases, and 0 bases had no gene match. The CDR3 runs 15 residues. The CDR3 spells CASSLTSGGQETQYF. As DNA, the CDR3 is TGTGCCAGCAGCTTGACTAGCGGGGGGCAAGAGACCCAGTACTTC.

As concerns this clone: Relative to the germline gene, one junction end is altered; a read error may explain this. The chain joins TRBV7-7 to TRBJ2-1; 9 bases map to TRBD2. CDR1 is SSHAT and CDR2 is FNYEAQ in the germline V gene (reference sequence). The CDR3 loop spans 17 amino acids. CDR3 residues: CASSPNPTSGTYNEQFF. DNA of the CDR3: TGTGCTAGCAGCCCTAACCCGACTAGCGGAACCTACAATGAGCAGTTCTTC.

This clone has only one observation. V usage is TRBV15 and J usage is TRBJ2-7; 7 bases match TRBD1. This CDR3 comprises 17 residues. V lost 1 base, J lost 0 bases, and 9 bases stayed unmatched. Germline CDR1 reads LNHNV; CDR2 reads YYDKDF (reference sequence). In DNA form, the CDR3 reads TGTGCCACCAGCAGAGTAAGAACTCAGGGGGTCTCCTACGAGCAGTACTTC. This encodes CATSRVRTQGVSYEQYF.

J is TRBJ1-5 and V is TRBV19; D remains ambiguous. This CDR3 region has 14 residues. CDR1 and CDR2 (germline): LNHDA, SQIVND (reference sequence). Trimming removed 7 bases from V and 3 bases from J, with 13 bases in between. The DNA for the CDR3 is TGTGCCAGTAACATGGGCACAAACAATCAGCCCCAGCATTTT. Translation gives CASNMGTNNQPQHF.

The chain links TRBV7-2 to TRBJ2-7; 7 bases line up with TRBD2. In germline, CDR1 is SGHTA, CDR2 FQGNSA. J gave up 5 bases and V 1 base, and 8 bases lay outside the gene matches. The CDR3 extends over 15 amino acids. CDR3 amino acids: CASSLVGGSWDEQYF. The CDR3 region has the DNA TGTGCCAGCAGCTTAGTTGGCGGGAGCTGGGACGAGCAGTACTTC.

The rearrangement uses TRBV6-2 or TRBV6-3 and TRBJ1-1; D might be TRBD1 (5 bases). CDR1 MNHEY and CDR2 SVGEGT come from the germline V gene. CDR3 size: 15 residues. With 5 bases removed from V and 1 base from J, the gap between germline ends came to 14 bases. Here the CDR3 reads CASSKRGGRNTEAFF. The CDR3 nucleotides read TGTGCCAGCAGTAAGAGGGGAGGGAGGAACACTGAAGCTTTCTTT.

The chain has TRBV7-2 and TRBJ2-5; maybe TRBD2 (5 bases). The CDR3 runs 13 residues. The germline V gene has CDR1 SGHTA and CDR2 FQGNSA. Trimming removed 5 bases at V and 5 bases at J, with 12 bases between. Here the CDR3 DNA reads TGTGCCAGCAGCCCCAACCAGCGGGAGACCCAGTACTTC. Translated, it gives CASSPNQRETQYF.

The chain has TRBV27 and TRBJ2-1, with 8 bases fitting TRBD2. Germline loops: CDR1 MNHEY, CDR2 SMNVEV (reference sequence). The CDR3 is 17 residues long. The J segment lost 4 bases and the V segment lost 3 bases, leaving 11 bases of the junction unmatched. The CDR3 loop is CASSFVVGGARYNEQFF. The CDR3, as DNA: TGTGCCAGCAGTTTTGTGGTCGGGGGGGCGCGGTACAATGAGCAGTTCTTC.

This clone was counted a single time. The chain links TRBV7-2 to TRBJ2-1, with 15 bases identical to TRBD2. Trimming took 1 base from V and 7 from J; bases not matched to a gene: 5. The CDR3 contains 17 residues. Germline loops: CDR1 SGHTA, CDR2 FQGNSA. The chain's CDR3 is CASSLDSGLAGGNEQFF. Here the CDR3 DNA reads TGTGCCAGCAGCTTAGACTCGGGACTAGCGGGGGGAAATGAGCAGTTCTTC.

The CDR3 protein is CASSYLGQEPYEQYF. CDR3 coding DNA: TGTGCCAGCAGTTACCTCGGACAGGAGCCCTACGAGCAGTACTTC. The V gene is TRBV6-5, the J gene TRBJ2-7; 7 bases align to TRBD1. The CDR3 sequence is 15 residues long. V lost 2 bases, J lost 2 bases, and 6 bases stayed unmatched. From germline, CDR1 is MNHEY and CDR2 SVGAGI.

CDR3 in amino acids: CASSLTDTQYF. The CDR3, as DNA: TGTGCCAGCAGTTTAACAGATACGCAGTATTTT. The rearrangement uses TRBV6-6 and TRBJ2-3; no reliable D call. In germline, CDR1 is MNHNY, CDR2 SVGAGI (reference sequence). The CDR3 runs 11 residues. Deletions cut 4 bases from V and 3 bases from J, with 2 bases between.

The rearrangement joins TRBV5-1 to TRBJ2-7; D perhaps matches TRBD1 (6 bases). The CDR3 spans 14 residues. From germline, CDR1 is SGHRS and CDR2 YFSETQ. V lost 5 bases to trimming and J lost 4 bases, with 16 bases between them. CDR3 region: CASSQLTGGYEQYF. The CDR3 coding sequence is TGCGCCAGCAGTCAACTGACAGGTGGATACGAGCAGTACTTC.